What follows are 19 T cell receptor beta chains derived from one specimen sequenced in a study of T cell responses to AZD1222 COVID-19 vaccine. Only in-frame clones appear in the TCRdb table, and some are missing; sequencing was by immunoSEQ multiplex PCR. Found here are approximately 170,000 clones, 87% of them singletons; the top ten hold 1.1%. The sample was peripheral blood, taken 28 days after the second AZD1222 dose. The receptor set was obtained from an adult who received the AZD1222 COVID-19 vaccine.

The chain is built from TRBV7-7 and TRBJ2-2; D unresolved. The CDR3 sequence is 13 residues long. Germline CDR1 SSHAT, CDR2 FNYEAQ (reference sequence). Between the trimmed V and J ends, which lost 5 bases and 6 bases, there was a span of 10 bases. DNA of the CDR3: TGTGCCAGCAGCCAGGTGGAAGCCGGGGAGCTGTTTTTT. Translating gives CASSQVEAGELFF.

The V gene is TRBV6-5, the J gene TRBJ2-2; D remains unclear. V was shortened by 8 bases and J by 4 bases, with 11 bases between the two germline ends. The germline V gene encodes CDR1 MNHEY and CDR2 SVGAGI. The CDR3 is 13 amino acids. The CDR3 DNA is TGTGCCAGCCCCCAGCCGTCCACCGGGGAGCTGTTTTTT. The encoded protein is CASPQPSTGELFF.

The chain links TRBV5-1 to TRBJ1-1, with 7 bases that match TRBD1. Germline V lookup: CDR1 SGHRS, CDR2 YFSETQ. V was clipped by 4 bases and J by 4 bases; unmatched bases: 10. The CDR3 sequence is 15 residues long. CDR3 residues: CASSVDRAPGTEAFF. In DNA form, the CDR3 reads TGCGCCAGCAGCGTTGACAGGGCCCCGGGCACTGAAGCTTTCTTT.

The rearrangement joins TRBV27 to TRBJ2-2; D not resolved. The germline gives CDR1 MNHEY, CDR2 SMNVEV (reference sequence). The CDR3 contains 13 residues. Trimming left V 6 bases short and J 4 bases short, with 9 bases between. CDR3 sequence (DNA): TGTGCCAGCAGCGAGGACGGCACCGGGGAGCTGTTTTTT. Its protein is CASSEDGTGELFF.

The genes are TRBV11-2 and TRBJ2-7; D gene ambiguous. The length of the CDR3 is 12 residues. Germline V gives CDR1 SGHAT, CDR2 FQNNGV. V lost 5 bases to trimming and J lost 6 bases, with 11 bases between them. The CDR3 spells CASSPTITEQYF. The CDR3 DNA sequence: TGTGCCAGCAGCCCCACTATAACCGAGCAGTACTTC. The entire variable domain, with the rest obtained from reference TRBV11-2 and TRBJ2-7, is as follows: EAGVAQSPRYKIIEKRQSVAFWCNPISGHATLYWYQQILGQGPKLLIQFQNNGVVDDSQLPKDRFSAERLKGVDSTLKIQPAKLEDSAVYLCASSPTITEQYFGPGTRLTVT.

The chain joins TRBV30 to TRBJ2-7; tentative D call: TRBD2 (5 bases). The CDR3 contains 11 residues. The germline gives CDR1 GTSNPN, CDR2 SVGIG (reference sequence). The CDR3 spells CAGSGSHEQYF. DNA for the CDR3: TGTGCTGGGTCGGGGTCCCACGAGCAGTACTTC. Supplemented by reference TRBV30 and TRBJ2-7, the full variable domain reads SQTIHQWPATLVQPVGSPLSLECTVEGTSNPNLYWYRQAAGRGLQLLFYSVGIGQISSEVPQNLSASRPQDRQFILSSKKLLLSDSGFYLCAGSGSHEQYFGPGTRLTVT.

The gene calls are TRBV11-2 and TRBJ1-1; D is perhaps TRBD1 (5 bases). Trimming removed 0 bases at V and 6 bases at J, with 11 bases between. CDR1 is SGHAT, CDR2 FQNNGV, per germline. The CDR3 loop spans 14 amino acids. The CDR3 region is CASSLDPGLAEAFF. The CDR3 DNA is TGTGCCAGCAGCTTAGACCCGGGGCTCGCTGAAGCTTTCTTT.

J is TRBJ1-1 and V is TRBV21-1. TRBV21-1 is given as a pseudogene. The CDR3 contains 14 residues. The CDR3, as DNA: TGTGCCAGCAGGGGGGTAAGAGAGAACACTGAAGCTTTCTTT. Protein product: CASRGVRENTEAFF.

This chain uses TRBV11-2 with TRBJ1-2; weak D call: TRBD1 (5 bases). Trimming took off 2 bases at V and 8 bases at J, with 21 bases between the two ends. The CDR3 sequence is 16 residues long. CDR1 SGHAT and CDR2 FQNNGV come from the germline V gene. The CDR3 coding sequence is TGTGCCAGCAGCTTAATGGTCGCAGGGCTCGAGGGGGGCTACACCTTC. It yields the protein CASSLMVAGLEGGYTF.

The rearrangement links TRBV7-2 to TRBJ2-2, with D uncertain. The CDR3 loop spans 15 amino acids. Trimming removed 7 bases at V and 3 bases at J, with 15 bases between. The germline gives CDR1 SGHTA, CDR2 FQGNSA. DNA for the CDR3: TGTGCCAGCATCCCTCCCCCCGGCTACACCGGGGAGCTGTTTTTT. It encodes CASIPPPGYTGELFF.

The chain has TRBV6-6 and TRBJ1-3; D may be TRBD1 (6 bases). CDR3 length: 16 amino acids. Germline loops: CDR1 MNHNY, CDR2 SVGAGI (reference sequence). Trimming shortened V by 3 bases and J by 3 bases, and 15 bases separated the two germline ends. The CDR3 coding sequence is TGTGCCAGCAGTTATATCGAGGGGGTGGTTGGAAACACCATATATTTT. Its translation: CASSYIEGVVGNTIYF.

This chain joins TRBV10-3 and TRBJ2-1; D uncertain. With 6 bases removed from V and 7 bases from J, the gap between germline ends came to 7 bases. Per germline, CDR1 ENHRY and CDR2 SYGVKD. The CDR3 covers 11 residues. The CDR3 loop is CAIRDQNEQFF. CDR3 nucleotide sequence: TGTGCCATCAGGGACCAAAATGAGCAGTTCTTC.

The J gene is TRBJ1-1, the V gene TRBV7-2; D is undetermined. Deletions cut 1 base from V and 1 base from J, with 7 bases between. The CDR3 length is 14 residues. Per the germline V gene, CDR1 is SGHTA and CDR2 is FQGNSA. DNA for the CDR3: TGTGCCAGCAGCTTAGGGCCGAGGAACACTGAAGCTTTCTTT. It yields the protein CASSLGPRNTEAFF.

The V gene is TRBV5-5, the J gene TRBJ1-5; 7 bases are a match to TRBD1. The CDR3 spans 16 residues. The V and J ends lost 4 bases and 6 bases, in that order; junction bases with no gene match: 13. CDR1 and CDR2 from the germline V gene are SGHKS and YYEKEE (reference sequence). CDR3 sequence reads: CASSHLQGRLSQPQHF. The CDR3 DNA is TGTGCCAGCAGCCATCTACAGGGGAGGCTTAGTCAGCCCCAGCATTTT.

This chain links TRBV4-1 with TRBJ2-1; no clear D gene. The CDR3 has 16 amino acids. V was pared by 4 bases and J by 4 bases, with 17 bases between. Germline V gene lookup returns CDR1 MGHRA and CDR2 YSYEKL. CDR3 region: CASSLGRASSYNEQFF. Here the CDR3 DNA reads TGCGCCAGCAGCCTAGGACGAGCGTCCTCTTACAATGAGCAGTTCTTC.

The V gene is TRBV6-5, the J gene TRBJ2-7; a possible D gene is TRBD2 (5 bases). CDR3 length: 13 amino acids. The germline V gene has CDR1 MNHEY and CDR2 SVGAGI. V lost 0 bases and J 4 bases, leaving 7 bases between the germline ends. The CDR3 region has the DNA TGTGCCAGCAGTTACTCGCTAGCTTACGAGCAGTACTTC. Its translation: CASSYSLAYEQYF.

The rearrangement links TRBV5-1 to TRBJ2-5, with TRBD1 matching over 8 bases. V lost 4 bases, J lost 3 bases, and 2 bases stayed unmatched. CDR1 SGHRS and CDR2 YFSETQ come from the germline V gene. The CDR3 length is 13 residues. The CDR3 loop reads CASSRGQEETQYF. The CDR3 region has the DNA TGCGCCAGCAGCAGGGGACAGGAAGAGACCCAGTACTTC.

CDR3 in amino acids: CASSGLAGAPGRSYNEQFF. In DNA form, the CDR3 reads TGTGCCAGCAGCGGACTAGCGGGGGCCCCGGGGAGGTCCTACAATGAGCAGTTCTTC. The chain recombines TRBV7-2 with TRBJ2-1; 13 bases map to TRBD2. Germline lookup yields CDR1 SGHTA and CDR2 FQGNSA. V trimming: 5 bases; J trimming: 1 base; junction bases outside the gene matches: 11. The CDR3 totals 19 residues. Full variable domain (missing parts from reference TRBV7-2 and TRBJ2-1): GAGVSQSPSNKVTEKGKDVELRCDPISGHTALYWYRQSLGQGLEFLIYFQGNSAPDKSGLPSDRFSAERTGGSVSTLTIQRTQQEDSAVYLCASSGLAGAPGRSYNEQFFGPGTRLTVL.

The genes are TRBV4-3 and TRBJ1-6; D ambiguous. CDR1 and CDR2 from the germline V gene are LGHNA and YSLEER. The CDR3 loop spans 13 amino acids. The germline V and J ends were trimmed by 4 bases and 6 bases, with 7 bases remaining between them. The CDR3 loop reads CASSPELNSPLHF. In nucleotides, the CDR3 is TGCGCCAGCAGCCCCGAACTTAATTCACCCCTCCACTTT.